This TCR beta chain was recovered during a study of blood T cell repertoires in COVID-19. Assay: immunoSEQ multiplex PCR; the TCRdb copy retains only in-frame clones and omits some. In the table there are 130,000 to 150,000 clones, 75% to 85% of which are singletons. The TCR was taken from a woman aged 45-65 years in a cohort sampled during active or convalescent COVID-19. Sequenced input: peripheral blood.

The CDR3 DNA reads TGTGCCAGCACCCGACTAGCGGGGGCCCTCACCGGGGAGCTGTTTTTT. The encoded protein is CASTRLAGALTGELFF. The rearrangement joins TRBV16 to TRBJ2-2; 12 bases align to TRBD2. Germline V gives CDR1 KGHSY, CDR2 FQNENV. V trimming: 7 bases; J trimming: 4 bases; junction bases outside the gene matches: 7. CDR3 length: 16 amino acids.